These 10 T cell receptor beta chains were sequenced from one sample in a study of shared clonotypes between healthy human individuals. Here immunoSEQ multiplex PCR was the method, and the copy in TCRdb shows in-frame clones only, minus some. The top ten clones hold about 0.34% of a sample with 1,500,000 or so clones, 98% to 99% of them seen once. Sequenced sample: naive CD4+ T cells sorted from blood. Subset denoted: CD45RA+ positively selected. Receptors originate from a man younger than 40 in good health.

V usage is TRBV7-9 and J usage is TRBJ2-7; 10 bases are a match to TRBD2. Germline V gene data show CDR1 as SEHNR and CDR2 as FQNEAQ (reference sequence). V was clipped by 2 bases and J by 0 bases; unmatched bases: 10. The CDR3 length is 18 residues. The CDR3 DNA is TGTGCCAGCAGCTTACCCAGAACTAGCGGGATCAGCTCCTACGAGCAGTACTTC. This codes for CASSLPRTSGISSYEQYF.

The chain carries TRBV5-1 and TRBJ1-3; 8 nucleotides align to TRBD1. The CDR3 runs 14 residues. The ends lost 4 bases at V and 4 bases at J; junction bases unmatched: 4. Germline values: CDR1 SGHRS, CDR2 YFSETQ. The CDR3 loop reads CASSLRDRGNTIYF. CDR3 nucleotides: TGCGCCAGCAGCCTCCGGGACAGGGGAAACACCATATATTTT.

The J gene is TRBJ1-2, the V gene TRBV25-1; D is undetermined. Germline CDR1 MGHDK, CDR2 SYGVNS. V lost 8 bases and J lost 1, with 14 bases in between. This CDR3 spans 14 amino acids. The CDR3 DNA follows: TGTGCCAGCCGACCTGCGGGAGTTAACTATGGCTACACCTTC. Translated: CASRPAGVNYGYTF.

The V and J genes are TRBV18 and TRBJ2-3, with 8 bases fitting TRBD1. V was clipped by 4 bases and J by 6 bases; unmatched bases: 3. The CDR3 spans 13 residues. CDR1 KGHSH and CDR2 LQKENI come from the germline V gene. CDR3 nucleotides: TGTGCCAGCTCACAGACAGGGGAGGATACGCAGTATTTT. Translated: CASSQTGEDTQYF.

The CDR3 DNA is TGTGCCAGCAGCTTAGATTTTTACGAGCAGTACTTC. This codes for CASSLDFYEQYF. The rearrangement uses TRBV11-2 and TRBJ2-7; D gene unclear. Germline lookup yields CDR1 SGHAT and CDR2 FQNNGV. The CDR3 contains 12 residues. With 0 bases removed from V and 4 bases from J, the gap between germline ends came to 4 bases.

The CDR3 coding sequence is TGTGCCAGCAGCTTGACTAGCGGGAGGGCTGACGAGCAGTACTTC. Translation gives CASSLTSGRADEQYF. The chain couples TRBV5-4 to TRBJ2-7, with TRBD2 identical over 13 bases. V lost 1 base and J lost 5; bases outside the gene matches: 3. CDR3 size: 15 residues. CDR1 and CDR2 from the germline V gene are SGHNT and YYREEE (reference sequence).

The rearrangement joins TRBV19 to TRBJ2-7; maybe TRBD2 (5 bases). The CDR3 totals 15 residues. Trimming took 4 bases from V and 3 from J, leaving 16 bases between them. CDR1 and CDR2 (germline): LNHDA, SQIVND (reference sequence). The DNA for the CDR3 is TGTGCCAGTAGTAGCGGGCCGGCAGCGTACTACGAGCAGTACTTC. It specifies CASSSGPAAYYEQYF.

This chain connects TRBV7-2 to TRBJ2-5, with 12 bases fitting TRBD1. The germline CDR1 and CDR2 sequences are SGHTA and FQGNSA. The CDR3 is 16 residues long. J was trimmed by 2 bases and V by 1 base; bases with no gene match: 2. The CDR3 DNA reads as TGTGCCAGCAGCTTAGGGGACAGGGGGCGTCAAGAGACCCAGTACTTC. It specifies CASSLGDRGRQETQYF.

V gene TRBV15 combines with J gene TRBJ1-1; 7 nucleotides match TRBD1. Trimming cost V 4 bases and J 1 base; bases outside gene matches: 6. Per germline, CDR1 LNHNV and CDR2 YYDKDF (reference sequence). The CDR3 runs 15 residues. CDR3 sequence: CATSNRQGGNTEAFF. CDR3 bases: TGTGCCACCAGCAACCGTCAGGGGGGGAACACTGAAGCTTTCTTT. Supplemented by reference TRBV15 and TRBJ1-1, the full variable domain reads DAMVIQNPRYQVTQFGKPVTLSCSQTLNHNVMYWYQQKSSQAPKLLFHYYDKDFNNEADTPDNFQSRRPNTSFCFLDIRSPGLGDTAMYLCATSNRQGGNTEAFFGQGTRLTVV.

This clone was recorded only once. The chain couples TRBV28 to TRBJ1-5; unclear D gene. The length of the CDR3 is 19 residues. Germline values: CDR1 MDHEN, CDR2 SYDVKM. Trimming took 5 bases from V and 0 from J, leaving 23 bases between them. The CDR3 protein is CASSETRVNWLSSNQPQHF. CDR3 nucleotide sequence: TGTGCCAGCAGTGAGACAAGGGTCAATTGGTTAAGTAGCAATCAGCCCCAGCATTTT.